The 9 T cell receptor beta chains given below trace back to one sample, sequenced in a study of PD-L1 blockade in urothelial cancer. Profiling relied on immunoSEQ multiplex PCR, and the TCRdb table lists in-frame clones only, not all of them. Of tens of thousands of clones listed, roughly 90% are singletons. Time point defined: peripheral blood 6 weeks after treatment start. The material sequenced was PBMCs, taken around atezolizumab (anti-PD-L1) treatment. The receptors were gathered from a man between 60 and 75 years old with urothelial cancer.

This rearrangement joins TRBV5-1 to TRBJ2-6; maybe TRBD2 (5 bases). Germline V gene lookup returns CDR1 SGHRS and CDR2 YFSETQ. Deletions cut 2 bases from V and 1 base from J, with 7 bases between. The CDR3 is 15 amino acids. The CDR3 loop is CASSFGLSGANVLTF. DNA for the CDR3: TGCGCCAGCAGCTTCGGACTGTCTGGGGCCAACGTCCTGACTTTC.

This clone appeared a single time. The V gene is TRBV10-1, the J gene TRBJ2-3; possible D gene TRBD1, 5 bases. The germline CDR1 and CDR2 sequences are WNHNN and SYGVQD (reference sequence). V lost 0 bases and J 2 bases, leaving 9 bases between the germline ends. The CDR3 length is 15 residues. CDR3 coding DNA: TGCGCCAGCAGTGAGTCGGAGACAGCCACAGATACGCAGTATTTT. It encodes CASSESETATDTQYF.

The chain recombines TRBV9 with TRBJ2-2, with 9 bases matching TRBD2. Trimming at V came to 0 bases and at J to 1 base, leaving 1 base not matched to a gene. The CDR3 is 16 amino acids. The germline V gene has CDR1 SGDLS and CDR2 YYNGEE. The CDR3 coding sequence is TGTGCCAGCAGCGTAGGCGGGAGGGTGAACACCGGGGAGCTGTTTTTT. This translates into CASSVGGRVNTGELFF.

In its sample, this clone ranks as large. The V and J genes are TRBV6-1 and TRBJ1-5; D is unclear. Germline-derived CDR1 and CDR2 are MNHNS and SASEGT. With 6 bases removed from V and 3 bases from J, the gap between germline ends came to 15 bases. CDR3 size: 15 residues. As DNA, the CDR3 is TGTGCCAGCAGCGCGGGGTTGGATCCCAATCAGCCCCAGCATTTT. This translates into CASSAGLDPNQPQHF.

The gene calls are TRBV5-4 and TRBJ1-3; TRBD1 matches at 8 bases. The CDR3 has 16 residues. The germline V gene encodes CDR1 SGHNT and CDR2 YYREEE (reference sequence). J lost 4 bases, V lost 3 bases, and 9 bases had no gene match. The CDR3 is CASSSTHGQGGNTIYF. The CDR3 DNA follows: TGTGCCAGCAGCTCAACCCATGGACAGGGAGGAAACACCATATATTTT.

This clone came up once. The chain uses TRBV7-9 and TRBJ2-3; TRBD2 might be the D (5 bases). The CDR3 is made up of 13 amino acids. Per the germline V gene, CDR1 is SEHNR and CDR2 is FQNEAQ (reference sequence). V gave up 4 bases and J gave up 1 base, with 6 bases separating them. CDR3: CASSSGGTDTQYF. Here the CDR3 DNA reads TGTGCCAGCAGCTCCGGGGGCACAGATACGCAGTATTTT.

This clone was seen only once. The CDR3 DNA reads as TGTGCCAGCAGTTCCCTCAAGGGGAAGGGCTATGGCTACACCTTC. Encoded protein: CASSSLKGKGYGYTF. V usage is TRBV27 and J usage is TRBJ1-2; D is possibly TRBD1 (5 bases). The CDR3 length is 15 residues. The ends were cut back, 4 bases at V and 4 bases at J, with 16 bases in the middle. Germline V lookup: CDR1 MNHEY, CDR2 SMNVEV (reference sequence).

V is TRBV5-6 and J is TRBJ2-4; the D gene is possibly TRBD1 (5 bases). CDR1 is SGHDT and CDR2 is YYEEEE in the germline V gene. The CDR3 runs to 14 residues. With 2 bases removed from V and 6 bases from J, the gap between germline ends came to 12 bases. In DNA, the CDR3 is TGTGCCAGCAGCTTAACAGGTACGGGAAACATTCAGTACTTC. Translating gives CASSLTGTGNIQYF.

This chain links TRBV18 with TRBJ2-7, with D maybe TRBD2 (6 bases). Deletions cut 5 bases from V and 1 base from J, with 9 bases between. The germline V gene encodes CDR1 KGHSH and CDR2 LQKENI. This CDR3 is 13 amino acids long. The CDR3 reads CASSSRGSYEQYF. Written as DNA, the CDR3 is TGTGCCAGCTCATCGCGGGGTTCCTACGAGCAGTACTTC. The full variable domain, its missing parts supplied by reference TRBV18 and TRBJ2-7, is NAGVMQNPRHLVRRRGQEARLRCSPMKGHSHVYWYRQLPEEGLKFMVYLQKENIIDESGMPKERFSAEFPKEGPSILRIQQVVRGDSAAYFCASSSRGSYEQYFGPGTRLTVT.